This entry is about one TCR beta chain. Its antigen is still unknown. Clones were read by immunoSEQ multiplex PCR, and TCRdb kept only the in-frame ones, dropping some. The sample holds tens of thousands of clones, roughly nine tenths seen once. The sample originates from a study of OX40 agonist ivuxolimab in advanced cancers. The wider study: Eligibility rules accepted prior anti-PD-1, anti-PD-L1 or anti-CTLA-4 therapy, and roughly 42% had some. Study-level findings and limits: The antigen specificity of the peripheral T cells (those that were expanded) was not determined.

Per the germline V gene, CDR1 is LGHNA and CDR2 is YNFKEQ. The CDR3 length is 16 residues. The V segment lost 1 base and the J segment 5 bases; nucleotides outside the gene matches: 5. This receptor was identified in an adult with an advanced solid tumor such as melanoma, head and neck, liver or kidney cancer. This material consisted of CD4+ or CD8+ T cells sorted from blood, taken in a trial of the OX40 agonist ivuxolimab. The V call is TRBV4-2, the J call TRBJ1-1; 12 bases agree with TRBD1. CDR3 in DNA: TGTGCCAGCAGCCAAGGGGGGACAGGGGGCATGACTGAAGCTTTCTTT. Translating it yields CASSQGGTGGMTEAFF.